Following are 20 T cell receptor beta chains from one sample sequenced in a study of blood T cell repertoires in COVID-19. The data were produced by immunoSEQ multiplex PCR, yet TCRdb's version contains in-frame clones alone and is incomplete. Of about 250,000 clones listed, about four fifths are singletons. Sequencing used peripheral blood. All receptors come from a man aged 35 to 55 with active or convalescent COVID-19.

This clone was observed a single time. V is TRBV4-2 and J is TRBJ1-2, with a tentative D call TRBD1 (5 bases). Germline CDR1 reads LGHNA; CDR2 reads YNFKEQ. V lost 0 bases and J 2 bases, leaving 10 bases between the germline ends. There are 15 residues in the CDR3. CDR3 bases: TGTGCCAGCAGCCAAGATTGGGGCACCAACTATGGCTACACCTTC. Its protein product is CASSQDWGTNYGYTF.

This clone appeared once. V gene TRBV6-5 combines with J gene TRBJ1-1; perhaps TRBD1 as D (5 bases). The germline CDR1 and CDR2 sequences are MNHEY and SVGAGI. Trimming took 1 base from V and 5 from J, leaving 11 bases between them. The CDR3 has 14 residues. The CDR3 region is CASSYFRGSTEAFF. Written as DNA, the CDR3 is TGTGCCAGCAGTTACTTCCGGGGGAGTACTGAAGCTTTCTTT.

This clone came up once. This chain joins TRBV3-1 (or the pseudogene TRBV3-2) and TRBJ2-1; tentatively, D is TRBD1 (5 bases). CDR1 LGHDT and CDR2 YNNKEL come from the germline V gene (reference sequence). The CDR3 is made up of 16 amino acids. V lost 4 bases, J lost 3 bases, and 16 bases lay in between. The CDR3: CASSPGRQFVYNEQFF. In DNA form, the CDR3 reads TGTGCCAGCAGCCCCGGTAGACAGTTTGTCTACAATGAGCAGTTCTTC.

J is TRBJ2-2 and V is TRBV5-1; 13 bases are a match to TRBD2. Germline V lookup: CDR1 SGHRS, CDR2 YFSETQ. The CDR3 covers 16 residues. With 3 bases clipped from V and 5 bases from J, the junction kept 4 bases outside the gene matches. The CDR3 bases are TGCGCCAGCAGCTGGGGACTAGCGGGAAGTACCGGGGAGCTGTTTTTT. Translation gives CASSWGLAGSTGELFF.

V is TRBV7-2 and J is TRBJ2-5; 16 bases match TRBD2. This CDR3 comprises 15 residues. J was trimmed by 12 bases and V by 2 bases; bases with no gene match: 6. Germline V gene lookup returns CDR1 SGHTA and CDR2 FQGNSA. The CDR3 sequence is CASSLSGTSGGAEYF. The CDR3 DNA is TGTGCCAGCAGCTTATCCGGGACTAGCGGGGGGGCGGAGTACTTC.

The J gene is TRBJ1-1, the V gene TRBV7-3, with 7 bases aligning to TRBD1. The CDR3 totals 14 residues. The V gene's germline CDR1 is SGHTA and CDR2 FQGTGA. J gave up 11 bases and V 5 bases, and 14 bases lay outside the gene matches. The CDR3 sequence is CASSHDASTGKAFF. CDR3 nucleotides: TGTGCCAGCAGCCACGACGCTTCGACAGGGAAGGCTTTCTTT.

This chain connects TRBV5-6 to TRBJ1-4, with D possibly being TRBD1 (6 bases). V was pared by 1 base and J by 12 bases, with 13 bases between. The CDR3 is 13 amino acids. CDR1 is SGHDT and CDR2 is YYEEEE in the germline V gene. CDR3 sequence: CASSLIGGSELFF. In DNA, the CDR3 is TGTGCCAGCAGCTTGATAGGGGGATCTGAACTGTTTTTT. The full variable domain, rest sourced from reference TRBV5-6 and TRBJ1-4, is DAGVTQSPTHLIKTRGQQVTLRCSPKSGHDTVSWYQQALGQGPQFIFQYYEEEERQRGNFPDRFSGHQFPNYSSELNVNALLLGDSALYLCASSLIGGSELFFGSGTQLSVL.

The genes are TRBV19 and TRBJ2-7; a weak D match, TRBD2 (5 bases). Germline-derived CDR1 and CDR2 are LNHDA and SQIVND (reference sequence). Trimming cost V 6 bases and J 3 bases, with 12 bases left between them. CDR3 length: 13 residues. The CDR3 DNA follows: TGTGCCAGTAGGCCCACGGAGGTCTACGAGCAGTACTTC. Translation: CASRPTEVYEQYF.

The CDR3 DNA sequence: TGTGCCAGCAATGGAGACAGTACCGGCTACACCTTC. This encodes CASNGDSTGYTF. The V and J genes are TRBV21-1 and TRBJ1-2; whether TRBD1, the table's D call, matches the DNA was not checked. TRBV21-1 is a pseudogene locus. CDR3 length: 12 residues.

The V and J genes are TRBV30 and TRBJ1-2, with D unresolved. CDR1 and CDR2 from the germline V gene are GTSNPN and SVGIG (reference sequence). The CDR3 consists of 11 residues. V lost 2 bases and J 7 bases, leaving 8 bases between the germline ends. CDR3 sequence: CAWSKSFGYTF. CDR3 sequence (DNA): TGTGCCTGGAGTAAAAGCTTTGGCTACACCTTC.

The gene calls are TRBV2 and TRBJ2-1; D is undetermined. The CDR3 length is 12 residues. Between the trimmed V and J ends, which lost 5 bases and 9 bases, there was a span of 11 bases. Germline V gene data show CDR1 as SNHLY and CDR2 as FYNNEI. CDR3: CASSSVGSEQFF. The CDR3 nucleotides read TGTGCCAGCAGTTCGGTGGGCAGTGAGCAGTTCTTC.

V gene TRBV4-1 combines with J gene TRBJ1-3, with a tentative D call TRBD1 (6 bases). This CDR3 comprises 16 residues. Trimming stripped 1 base from V and 2 bases from J, with 12 bases between. Germline assignment: CDR1 MGHRA and CDR2 YSYEKL. The CDR3 spells CASSQGTGQPGNTIYF. The DNA of the CDR3 is TGCGCCAGCAGCCAAGGTACAGGGCAACCTGGAAACACCATATATTTT.

The V and J genes are TRBV25-1 and TRBJ1-4; weak D call: TRBD1 (6 bases). Trimming removed 3 bases at V and 11 bases at J, with 16 bases between. Germline loops: CDR1 MGHDK, CDR2 SYGVNS. The CDR3 covers 14 residues. The CDR3, as DNA: TGTGCCAGCAGTGATCTGGACAGTGTCGAGAAACTGTTTTTT. Protein: CASSDLDSVEKLFF.

V usage is TRBV30 and J usage is TRBJ2-3, with 9 bases fitting TRBD1. From germline, CDR1 is GTSNPN and CDR2 SVGIG (reference sequence). The junction had 12 bases not matched to a gene; V was cut back by 3 bases and J by 5 bases. This CDR3 contains 16 residues. The CDR3 nucleotides read TGTGCCTGGAGCCAACGGGGACAGGGAGTGGGAGATACGCAGTATTTT. This translates into CAWSQRGQGVGDTQYF.

V usage is TRBV4-1 and J usage is TRBJ1-1; D is ambiguous. CDR1 and CDR2 (germline): MGHRA, YSYEKL. CDR3 length: 15 amino acids. Deletions cut 0 bases from V and 2 bases from J, with 10 bases between. This CDR3 is CASSQDRMANTEAFF. CDR3 DNA sequence: TGCGCCAGCAGCCAAGATCGAATGGCCAACACTGAAGCTTTCTTT.

V gene TRBV27 combines with J gene TRBJ1-2; 8 nucleotides agree with TRBD1. There are 17 residues in the CDR3. Losses at the gene ends were 5 bases for V and 7 bases for J; bases not matched to a gene: 18. The germline gives CDR1 MNHEY, CDR2 SMNVEV (reference sequence). This CDR3 reads CASSPNHRDRLTRGYTF. The CDR3 coding sequence is TGTGCCAGCAGTCCCAACCACCGGGACAGGCTAACGCGTGGCTACACCTTC.

The V gene is TRBV18, the J gene TRBJ2-7, with D perhaps TRBD2 (6 bases). Trimming cost V 3 bases and J 4 bases, with 10 bases left between them. The CDR3 consists of 13 residues. The V gene's germline CDR1 is KGHSH and CDR2 LQKENI. CDR3 nucleotide sequence: TGTGCCAGCTCACCCTCGGGACTTTACGAGCAGTACTTC. As protein: CASSPSGLYEQYF.

The chain has TRBV2 and TRBJ2-7; D remains ambiguous. With 7 bases removed from V and 1 base from J, the gap between germline ends came to 8 bases. Germline values: CDR1 SNHLY, CDR2 FYNNEI. The CDR3 totals 12 residues. CDR3 DNA sequence: TGTGCCAGCACGAGAGGTTCCTACGAGCAGTACTTC. Translating it yields CASTRGSYEQYF. Full variable domain (missing parts from reference TRBV2 and TRBJ2-7): EPEVTQTPSHQVTQMGQEVILRCVPISNHLYFYWYRQILGQKVEFLVSFYNNEISEKSEIFDDQFSVERPDGSNFTLKIRSTKLEDSAMYFCASTRGSYEQYFGPGTRLTVT.

V and J are TRBV3-1 (or the pseudogene TRBV3-2) and TRBJ2-4; TRBD2 agrees at 7 bases. CDR3 length equals 17 residues. V was pared by 1 base and J by 4 bases, with 10 bases of the junction left unmatched. The germline V gene encodes CDR1 LGHDT and CDR2 YNNKEL (reference sequence). Here the CDR3 DNA reads TGTGCCAGCAGCCAAGGTCGGGCGGGAGTGTTGAAAAACATTCAGTACTTC. This codes for CASSQGRAGVLKNIQYF.

The chain recombines TRBV18 with TRBJ2-7, with D maybe TRBD2 (6 bases). The ends were cut back, 0 bases at V and 2 bases at J, with 11 bases in the middle. Germline CDR1 is KGHSH and CDR2 is LQKENI. CDR3 length: 15 amino acids. CDR3 region: CASSPPAGRTYEQYF. In DNA form, the CDR3 reads TGTGCCAGCTCACCACCGGCGGGGCGTACCTACGAGCAGTACTTC.